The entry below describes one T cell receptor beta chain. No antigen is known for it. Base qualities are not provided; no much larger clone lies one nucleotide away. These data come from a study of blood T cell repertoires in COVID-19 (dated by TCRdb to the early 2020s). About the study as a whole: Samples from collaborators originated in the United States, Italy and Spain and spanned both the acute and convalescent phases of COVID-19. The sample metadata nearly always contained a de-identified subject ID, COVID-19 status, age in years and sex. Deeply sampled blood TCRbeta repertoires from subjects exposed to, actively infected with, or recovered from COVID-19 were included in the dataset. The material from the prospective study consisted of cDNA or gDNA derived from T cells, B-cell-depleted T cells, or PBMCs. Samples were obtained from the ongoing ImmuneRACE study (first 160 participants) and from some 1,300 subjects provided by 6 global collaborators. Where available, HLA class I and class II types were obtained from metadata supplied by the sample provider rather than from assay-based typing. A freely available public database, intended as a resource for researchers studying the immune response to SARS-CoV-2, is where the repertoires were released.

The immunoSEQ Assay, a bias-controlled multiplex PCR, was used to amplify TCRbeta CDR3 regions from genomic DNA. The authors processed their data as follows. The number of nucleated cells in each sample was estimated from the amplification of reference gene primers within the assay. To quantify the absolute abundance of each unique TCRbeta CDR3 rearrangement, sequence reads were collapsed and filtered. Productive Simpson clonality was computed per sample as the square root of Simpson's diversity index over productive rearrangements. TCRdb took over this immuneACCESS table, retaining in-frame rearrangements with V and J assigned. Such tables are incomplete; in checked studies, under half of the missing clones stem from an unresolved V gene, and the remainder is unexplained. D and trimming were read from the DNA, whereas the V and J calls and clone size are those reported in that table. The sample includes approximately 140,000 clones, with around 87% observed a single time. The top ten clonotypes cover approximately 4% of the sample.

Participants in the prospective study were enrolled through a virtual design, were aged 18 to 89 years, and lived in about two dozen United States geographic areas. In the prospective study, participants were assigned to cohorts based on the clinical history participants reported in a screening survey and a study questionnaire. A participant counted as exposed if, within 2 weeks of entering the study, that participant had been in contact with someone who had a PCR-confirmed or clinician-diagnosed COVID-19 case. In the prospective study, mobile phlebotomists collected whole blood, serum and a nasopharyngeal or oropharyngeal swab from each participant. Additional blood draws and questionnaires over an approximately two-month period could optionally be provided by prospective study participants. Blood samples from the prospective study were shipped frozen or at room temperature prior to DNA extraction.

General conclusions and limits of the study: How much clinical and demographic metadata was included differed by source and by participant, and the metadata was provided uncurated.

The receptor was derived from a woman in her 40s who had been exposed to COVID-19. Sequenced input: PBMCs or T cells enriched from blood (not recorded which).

In nucleotides, the sequence is TGTGCCAGCAGCTTGATGACAGGGCTGATGAAGGAAGAAAAACTGTTTTTT. It is translated as CASSLMTGLMKEEKLFF. The V gene is TRBV5-6 and the J gene is TRBJ1-4; 7 nucleotides in the junction match TRBD1. V loses 1 base at its end and J loses 8 bases; junction bases beyond the gene matches: 14. Taken from the germline V gene, the CDR1 and CDR2 loops are SGHDT and YYEEEE. The CDR3 contains 17 residues, cysteine and phenylalanine counted. Only the CDR3 DNA is retained, 51 bases long and in frame from the first base.